This T cell receptor (beta chain) was captured in a study of blood T cells in healthy people across ages. Comments on this clonotype: Its antigen is still unknown. An end of the junction differs from the germline gene, which may be a read error.

Extractions gave at least 5.5 micrograms of total RNA per sample. Combining a sample-barcoded 5' primer with a J-beta primer mix, a second PCR ran for roughly 7 to 12 cycles. Using its own MiXCR run on the 5' RACE reads, TCRdb lists one record per CDR3 protein. The profile shows roughly 730,000 distinct CDR3 sequences, approximately 53% of them singletons. The CDR3 runs 16 residues. The germline CDR1 and CDR2 sequences are SSHAT and FNYEAQ (reference sequence). Study-wide points: The study regarded diversity estimates from one million T cells as underestimates. Naive CD4+ cells and diversity were both higher in long-lived donors than in aged donors.

The gene calls are TRBV7-7 and TRBJ2-5; TRBD1 might be the D (7 bases). Sequencing was carried out using blood. This receptor was obtained from a man aged 40-49 years in good health. CDR3 amino acids: CASSFSVAGGGETQYF. As DNA, the CDR3 is TGTGCTAGCAGCTTTTCTGTCGCAGGGGGAGGAGAGACCCAGTACTTC.